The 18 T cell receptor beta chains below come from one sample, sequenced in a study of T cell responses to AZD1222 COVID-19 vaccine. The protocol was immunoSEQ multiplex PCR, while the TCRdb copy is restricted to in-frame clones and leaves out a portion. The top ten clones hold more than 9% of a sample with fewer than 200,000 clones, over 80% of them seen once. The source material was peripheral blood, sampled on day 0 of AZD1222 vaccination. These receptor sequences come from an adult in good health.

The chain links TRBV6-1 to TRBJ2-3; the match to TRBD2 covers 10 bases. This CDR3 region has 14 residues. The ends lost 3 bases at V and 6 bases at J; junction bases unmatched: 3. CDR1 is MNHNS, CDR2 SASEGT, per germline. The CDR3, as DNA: TGTGCCAGCAGTGATCTAGCGGGAGTTGATACGCAGTATTTT. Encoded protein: CASSDLAGVDTQYF.

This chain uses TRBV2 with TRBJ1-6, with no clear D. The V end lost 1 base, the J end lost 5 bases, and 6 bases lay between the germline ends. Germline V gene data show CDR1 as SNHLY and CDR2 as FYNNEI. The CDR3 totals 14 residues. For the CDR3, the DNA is TGTGCCAGCAGTGAAGGCCACCATAATTCACCCCTCCACTTT. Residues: CASSEGHHNSPLHF.

In DNA form, the CDR3 reads TGTGCCACCAGCGTGCGGACAGGGTCTAATGAAAAACTGTTTTTT. This gives the protein CATSVRTGSNEKLFF. J is TRBJ1-4 and V is TRBV15; 8 bases agree with TRBD1. With V trimmed by 5 bases and J by 3 bases, 5 bases remained unmatched. Germline V gene lookup returns CDR1 LNHNV and CDR2 YYDKDF (reference sequence). The CDR3 contains 15 residues.

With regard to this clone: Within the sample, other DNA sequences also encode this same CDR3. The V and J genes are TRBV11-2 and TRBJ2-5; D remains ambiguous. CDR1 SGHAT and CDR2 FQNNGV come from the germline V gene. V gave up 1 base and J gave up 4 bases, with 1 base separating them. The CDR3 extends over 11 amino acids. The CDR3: CASSLGETQYF. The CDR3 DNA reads TGTGCCAGCAGCTTAGGAGAGACCCAGTACTTC.

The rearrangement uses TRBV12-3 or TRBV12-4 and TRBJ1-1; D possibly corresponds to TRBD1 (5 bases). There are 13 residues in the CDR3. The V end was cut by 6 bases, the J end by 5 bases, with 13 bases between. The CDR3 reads CASRLTGGTEAFF. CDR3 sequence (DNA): TGTGCCAGCAGACTAACGGGGGGAACTGAAGCTTTCTTT.

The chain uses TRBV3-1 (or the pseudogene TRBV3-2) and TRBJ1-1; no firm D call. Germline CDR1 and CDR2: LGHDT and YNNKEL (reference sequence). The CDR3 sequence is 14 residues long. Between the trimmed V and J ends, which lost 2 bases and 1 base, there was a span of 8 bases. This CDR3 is CASSQINRNTEAFF. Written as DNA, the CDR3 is TGTGCCAGCAGCCAAATCAACAGGAACACTGAAGCTTTCTTT.

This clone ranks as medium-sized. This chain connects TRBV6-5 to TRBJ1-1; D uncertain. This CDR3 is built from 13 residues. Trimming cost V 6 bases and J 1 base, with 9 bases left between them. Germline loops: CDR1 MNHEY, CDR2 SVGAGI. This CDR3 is CASRMTENTEAFF. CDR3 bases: TGTGCCAGCAGAATGACTGAGAACACTGAAGCTTTCTTT.

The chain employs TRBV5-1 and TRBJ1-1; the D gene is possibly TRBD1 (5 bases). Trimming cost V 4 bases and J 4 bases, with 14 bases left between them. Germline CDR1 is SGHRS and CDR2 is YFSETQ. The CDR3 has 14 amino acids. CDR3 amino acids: CASSSTPGGTEAFF. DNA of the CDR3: TGCGCCAGCAGCAGCACCCCTGGGGGCACTGAAGCTTTCTTT.

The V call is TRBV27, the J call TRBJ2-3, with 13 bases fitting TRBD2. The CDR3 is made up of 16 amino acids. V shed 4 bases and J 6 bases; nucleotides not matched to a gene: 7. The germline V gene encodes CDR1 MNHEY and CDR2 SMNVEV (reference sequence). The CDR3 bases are TGTGCCAGCAGTTCCTTGACTAGCGGGAGGTGGGATACGCAGTATTTT. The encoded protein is CASSSLTSGRWDTQYF.

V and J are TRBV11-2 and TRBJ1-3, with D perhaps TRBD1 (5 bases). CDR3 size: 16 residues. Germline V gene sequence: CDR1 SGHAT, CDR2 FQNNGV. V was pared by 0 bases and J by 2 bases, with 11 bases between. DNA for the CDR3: TGTGCCAGCAGCTTAGATAGGGGAGGCACTGGAAACACCATATATTTT. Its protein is CASSLDRGGTGNTIYF.

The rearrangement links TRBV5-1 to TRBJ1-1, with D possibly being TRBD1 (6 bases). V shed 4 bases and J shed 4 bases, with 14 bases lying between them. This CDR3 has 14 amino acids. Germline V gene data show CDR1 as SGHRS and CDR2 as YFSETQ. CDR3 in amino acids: CASSPTGLVTEAFF. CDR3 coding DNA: TGCGCCAGCAGCCCGACAGGACTGGTCACTGAAGCTTTCTTT.

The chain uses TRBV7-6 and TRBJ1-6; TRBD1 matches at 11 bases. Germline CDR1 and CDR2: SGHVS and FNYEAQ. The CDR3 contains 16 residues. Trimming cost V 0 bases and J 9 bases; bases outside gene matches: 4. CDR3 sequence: CASSLAGTGGSSPLHF. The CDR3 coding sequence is TGTGCCAGCAGCTTAGCGGGGACAGGGGGTAGTTCACCCCTCCACTTT.

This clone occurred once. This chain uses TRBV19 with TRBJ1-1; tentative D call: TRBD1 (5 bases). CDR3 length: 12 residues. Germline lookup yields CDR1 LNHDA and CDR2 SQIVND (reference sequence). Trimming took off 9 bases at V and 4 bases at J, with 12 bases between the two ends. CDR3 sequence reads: CASREGLTEAFF. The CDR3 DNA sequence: TGTGCCAGCCGGGAGGGACTCACTGAAGCTTTCTTT.

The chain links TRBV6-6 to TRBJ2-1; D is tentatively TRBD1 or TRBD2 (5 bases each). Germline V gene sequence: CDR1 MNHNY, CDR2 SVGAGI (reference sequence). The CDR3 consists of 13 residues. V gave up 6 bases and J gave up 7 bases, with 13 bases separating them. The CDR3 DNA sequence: TGTGCCAGCAGACGGGACCTTATGAATGAGCAGTTCTTC. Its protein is CASRRDLMNEQFF.

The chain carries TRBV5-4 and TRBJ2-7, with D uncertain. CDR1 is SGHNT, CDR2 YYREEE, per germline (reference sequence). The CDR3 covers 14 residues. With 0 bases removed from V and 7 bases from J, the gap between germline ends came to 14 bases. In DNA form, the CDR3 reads TGTGCCAGCAGCTTGGATCTCCGGAGCTATGAGCAGTACGTC. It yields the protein CASSLDLRSYEQYV.

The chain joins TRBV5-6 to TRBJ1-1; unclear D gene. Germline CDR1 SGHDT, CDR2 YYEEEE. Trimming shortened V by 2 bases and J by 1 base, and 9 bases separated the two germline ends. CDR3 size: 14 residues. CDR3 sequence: CASSLPGENTEAFF. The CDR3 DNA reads TGTGCCAGCAGCTTACCCGGGGAGAACACTGAAGCTTTCTTT.

CDR3 loop: CAWSVAPKKQGYTF. CDR3 nucleotide sequence: TGTGCCTGGTCGGTCGCGCCTAAAAAGCAAGGCTACACCTTC. The chain links TRBV30 to TRBJ1-2; D uncertain. The CDR3 runs 14 residues. CDR1 is GTSNPN, CDR2 SVGIG, per germline (reference sequence). Trimming cost V 5 bases and J 8 bases, with 21 bases left between them.

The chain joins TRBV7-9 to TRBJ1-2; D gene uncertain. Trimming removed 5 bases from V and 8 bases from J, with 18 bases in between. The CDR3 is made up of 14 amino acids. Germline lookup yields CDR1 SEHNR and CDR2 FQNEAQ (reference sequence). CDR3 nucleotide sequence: TGTGCCAGCAGCCCACGCCCCAACAGCATCGGCTACACCTTC. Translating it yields CASSPRPNSIGYTF.